The 31 T cell receptor beta chains below all came from one sample that was sequenced in a study of blood T cells in healthy people across ages. The use of a sample-barcoded 5' primer and a J-beta primer mix characterized a second PCR of about 7 to 12 cycles. A single record per CDR3 protein comes from TCRdb applying MiXCR to the 5' RACE reads. The repertoire holds fewer than 750,000 distinct CDR3 sequences, with 45% to 60% as singletons. The specimen was blood. These receptors originate from a woman over 75 in good health.

This clonotype was found many times. The chain uses TRBV6-6 and TRBJ1-6; D remains ambiguous. The germline CDR1 and CDR2 sequences are MNHNY and SVGAGI (reference sequence). There are 14 residues in the CDR3. Deletions cut 6 bases from V and 9 bases from J, with 15 bases between. CDR3 DNA: TGTGCCAGCAGCTCTTACGGCGGGAGTTCACCCCTCCACTTT. It yields the protein CASSSYGGSSPLHF.

Comment on this clonotype: One end of the junction is discordant with germline, which a read error may explain. V usage is TRBV27 and J usage is TRBJ1-2; 8 bases align to TRBD1. CDR3 length: 14 amino acids. Per the germline V gene, CDR1 is MNHEY and CDR2 is SMNVEV (reference sequence). CDR3 coding DNA: TGTGCCAGCAGTGTATCGACAGGGGTCGATGGCTACACCTTC. Translation gives CASSVSTGVDGYTF.

This rearrangement joins TRBV24-1 to TRBJ2-2; possible D gene TRBD2, 5 bases. The CDR3 has 11 residues. Per the germline V gene, CDR1 is KGHDR and CDR2 is SFDVKD. V lost 7 bases and J lost 6, with 5 bases in between. The CDR3 DNA reads TGTGCCACCAGGGGAGCCGGGGAGCTGTTTTTT. Its protein product is CATRGAGELFF.

This clonotype was recorded a few times. The chain joins TRBV7-3 to TRBJ1-5; the D is unclear. The CDR3 length is 12 residues. CDR1 is SGHTA, CDR2 FQGTGA, per germline. Trimming took 2 bases from V and 9 from J, leaving 8 bases between them. CDR3 in amino acids: CASSLVFGPQHF. The DNA of the CDR3 is TGTGCCAGCAGCTTAGTTTTCGGGCCCCAGCATTTT.

As regards this clonotype: With a much larger clone just one base away, this may be a read error. The V gene is TRBV5-5, the J gene TRBJ1-4; no reliable D call. CDR1 SGHKS and CDR2 YYEKEE come from the germline V gene (reference sequence). The CDR3 is 15 residues long. The CDR3 protein is CASSSTGATNEKPFF. CDR3 DNA: TGTGCCAGCAGCTCAACCGGCGCAACTAATGAAAAACCGTTTTTT.

There are a few counts of this clonotype. This may be a read error: a much more frequent sequence differs by one nucleotide. The rearrangement joins TRBV18 to TRBJ2-1; D is unresolved. The J call is doubtful: the DNA matches TRBJ2-7 better. Germline V gene lookup returns CDR1 KGHSH and CDR2 LQKENI. The CDR3 totals 15 residues. CDR3 protein: CASSPPESSRNEQYF. CDR3 bases: TGTGCCAGCTCACCACCGGAGTCCAGTCGTAATGAGCAGTACTTC.

The chain carries TRBV6-1 and TRBJ1-4; D unresolved. CDR3 length: 14 amino acids. Germline V gene lookup returns CDR1 MNHNS and CDR2 SASEGT. The V end lost 0 bases, the J end lost 8 bases, and 10 bases lay between the germline ends. The chain's CDR3 is CASSEATKREKLFF. CDR3 bases: TGTGCCAGCAGTGAAGCGACAAAGAGGGAAAAACTGTTTTTT.

This clonotype has only a few counts. The chain links TRBV5-1 to TRBJ2-2, with D uncertain. Germline V gene data show CDR1 as SGHRS and CDR2 as YFSETQ. The CDR3 spans 14 residues. V lost 3 bases and J 1 base, leaving 7 bases between the germline ends. The CDR3 reads CASSSTQNTGELFF. CDR3 DNA: TGCGCCAGCAGCTCCACACAGAACACCGGGGAGCTGTTTTTT.

This clonotype was counted ten times or more. The V gene is TRBV5-1, the J gene TRBJ2-7; 7 bases are shared with TRBD2. V shed 4 bases, J shed 2 bases, and the junction held 9 bases outside the gene matches. The germline V gene has CDR1 SGHRS and CDR2 YFSETQ. The length of the CDR3 is 15 residues. Here the CDR3 DNA reads TGCGCCAGCAGCCTAGCGGTGGATTTAACCTACGAGCAGTACTTC. Translated: CASSLAVDLTYEQYF.

This clonotype appeared once. The chain is built from TRBV20-1 and TRBJ2-7, with TRBD2 matching 7 bases. The V gene end was trimmed by 1 base and the J gene end by 7 bases; junction bases not matched to a gene: 10. Germline V gives CDR1 DFQATT, CDR2 SNEGSKA (reference sequence). The CDR3 covers 14 residues. CDR3 sequence reads: CSARAASGNNEQYF. The DNA for the CDR3 is TGCAGTGCTAGAGCGGCTAGCGGCAACAATGAGCAGTACTTC.

This clonotype was detected once. This may be a read error: a much more frequent sequence differs by one nucleotide. This chain connects TRBV7-3 to TRBJ2-7; TRBD2 matches at 14 bases. CDR3 length: 16 residues. The V segment lost 4 bases and the J segment 9 bases; nucleotides outside the gene matches: 11. Germline V gives CDR1 SGHTA, CDR2 FQGTGA. CDR3 residues: CASSSFGTSGRGVQYF. The CDR3 nucleotides are TGTGCCAGCAGCTCCTTCGGGACTAGCGGGAGAGGAGTGCAGTACTTC.

V is TRBV20-1 and J is TRBJ2-5, with D unresolved. Per germline, CDR1 DFQATT and CDR2 SNEGSKA (reference sequence). The germline V and J ends were trimmed by 0 bases and 4 bases, with 9 bases remaining between them. CDR3 length: 13 residues. The CDR3 spells CSARDRNLETQYF. The CDR3 DNA reads TGCAGTGCTAGAGACAGAAATCTAGAGACCCAGTACTTC.

Concerning this clonotype: This may be a read error: a much more frequent sequence differs by one nucleotide. V and J are TRBV28 and TRBJ2-7; no clear D. Germline values: CDR1 MDHEN, CDR2 SYDVKM. The CDR3 consists of 12 residues. V was clipped by 3 bases and J by 7 bases, with 10 bases between them. The CDR3 reads CASSFGFGEQYF. CDR3 sequence (DNA): TGTGCCAGCAGTTTCGGGTTCGGTGAGCAGTACTTC.

This clonotype was seen a single time. This chain links TRBV7-9 with TRBJ1-2; D gene ambiguous. The CDR3 has 17 amino acids. CDR1 is SEHNR and CDR2 is FQNEAQ in the germline V gene (reference sequence). Deletions cut 1 base from V and 3 bases from J, with 18 bases between. The CDR3 DNA follows: TGTGCCAGCAGCTTAGGGTCGGGGAAGGATGCTCACTATGGCTACACCTTC. This sequence encodes CASSLGSGKDAHYGYTF. Using reference TRBV7-9 and TRBJ1-2 for the parts outside the CDR3, the full variable domain is DTGVSQNPRHKITKRGQNVTFRCDPISEHNRLYWYRQTLGQGPEFLTYFQNEAQLEKSRLLSDRFSAERPKGSFSTLEIQRTEQGDSAMYLCASSLGSGKDAHYGYTFGSGTRLTVV.

The J gene is TRBJ1-2, the V gene TRBV12-3 or TRBV12-4; TRBD1 matches 9 bases. The V gene end was trimmed by 6 bases and the J gene end by 2 bases; junction bases not matched to a gene: 4. CDR3 length: 14 amino acids. The CDR3 DNA reads as TGTGCCAGCAGGGGACAGGGCGACAACTATGGCTACACCTTC. Its protein is CASRGQGDNYGYTF.

Ten or more counts support this clonotype. The chain recombines TRBV5-1 with TRBJ2-5, with no clear D. The CDR3 loop spans 15 amino acids. Germline V gives CDR1 SGHRS, CDR2 YFSETQ. The V end was cut by 4 bases, the J end by 2 bases, with 15 bases between. This chain's CDR3 is CASSDQPNSQETQYF. In DNA form, the CDR3 reads TGCGCCAGCAGCGATCAACCGAACAGTCAAGAGACCCAGTACTTC.

V usage is TRBV6-2 or TRBV6-3 and J usage is TRBJ2-2, with D unresolved. Trimming took 3 bases from V and 1 from J, leaving 12 bases between them. Germline CDR1 reads MNHEY; CDR2 reads SVGEGT. The CDR3 extends over 16 amino acids. The CDR3 sequence: CASSYFGRMNTGELFF. Here the CDR3 DNA reads TGTGCCAGCAGTTATTTCGGCCGGATGAACACCGGGGAGCTGTTTTTT.

This sequence joins TRBV12-3 or TRBV12-4 and TRBJ2-3; D possibly corresponds to TRBD1 (6 bases). The germline V and J ends were trimmed by 5 bases and 15 bases, with 33 bases remaining between them. This CDR3 is built from 17 residues. The CDR3 spells CASSPERRQVSTDVEYF. As DNA, the CDR3 is TGTGCCAGCAGTCCAGAGCGGCGACAGGTTAGCACAGATGTGGAATATTTT.

This clonotype was seen more than once but under ten times. This chain links TRBV7-2 with TRBJ2-3, with 8 bases fitting TRBD2. This CDR3 has 16 amino acids. The germline V gene has CDR1 SGHTA and CDR2 FQGNSA. V was clipped by 3 bases and J by 2 bases; unmatched bases: 7. CDR3 coding DNA: TGTGCCAGCAGCTTTGGCGGGAGGCGGGACACAGATACGCAGTATTTT. Its protein product is CASSFGGRRDTDTQYF.

This chain connects TRBV20-1 to TRBJ1-2; 12 nucleotides agree with TRBD1. V was pared by 6 bases and J by 8 bases, with 10 bases of the junction left unmatched. Germline values: CDR1 DFQATT, CDR2 SNEGSKA (reference sequence). CDR3 length equals 14 residues. CDR3 protein: CSARRDRGLRGYTF. CDR3 nucleotides: TGCAGTGCCAGACGGGACAGGGGGCTGCGCGGCTACACCTTC.

V and J are TRBV7-2 and TRBJ2-2; no reliable D call. The V end lost 5 bases, the J end lost 5 bases, and 12 bases lay between the germline ends. The length of the CDR3 is 14 residues. Per the germline V gene, CDR1 is SGHTA and CDR2 is FQGNSA. Here the CDR3 reads CASSPRARTGELFF. In DNA form, the CDR3 reads TGTGCCAGCAGCCCACGGGCTCGAACCGGGGAGCTGTTTTTT.

A single count supports this clonotype. One end of the junction varies from germline; a read error may be responsible. V usage is TRBV7-9 and J usage is TRBJ2-1; 9 bases match TRBD2. Per germline, CDR1 SEHNR and CDR2 FQNEAQ (reference sequence). The length of the CDR3 is 15 residues. In nucleotides, the CDR3 is TGTGCCAGCAGCTCAGCGGGGGGCTCCTACAATGAGCAGGTCTTC. The encoded protein is CASSSAGGSYNEQVF.

V and J are TRBV4-1 and TRBJ2-5; D is unresolved. CDR3 length: 14 residues. CDR1 is MGHRA and CDR2 is YSYEKL in the germline V gene. V was cut by 0 bases and J by 4 bases, with 9 bases left in between. The CDR3 DNA sequence: TGCGCCAGCAGCCAAGATCTTATTGGAGAGACCCAGTACTTC. It specifies CASSQDLIGETQYF.

This clonotype was seen more than once but under ten times. V is TRBV2 and J is TRBJ2-5; 11 bases agree with TRBD2. Trimming at V came to 2 bases and at J to 2 bases, leaving 4 bases not matched to a gene. Germline-derived CDR1 and CDR2 are SNHLY and FYNNEI. This CDR3 is 16 amino acids long. CDR3: CASSELGLAAQETQYF. The CDR3 DNA is TGTGCCAGCAGTGAATTGGGACTAGCGGCACAAGAGACCCAGTACTTC.

The rearrangement uses TRBV9 and TRBJ2-5, with TRBD1 identical over 10 bases. V was clipped by 0 bases and J by 11 bases; unmatched bases: 7. Germline V CDR1 and CDR2: SGDLS, YYNGEE. This CDR3 contains 14 residues. The CDR3 coding sequence is TGTGCCAGCAGCGTAGGACAGGGGGCTCTGGAGCAGTACTTC. Translated: CASSVGQGALEQYF.

The rearrangement uses TRBV20-1 and TRBJ2-1; a possible D gene is TRBD2 (6 bases). The CDR3 is made up of 13 amino acids. Per the germline V gene, CDR1 is DFQATT and CDR2 is SNEGSKA (reference sequence). V was pared by 3 bases and J by 5 bases, with 11 bases between. In DNA form, the CDR3 reads TGCAGTGCTAGCAGACTAGAGAACAATGAGCAGTTCTTC. Translated, it gives CSASRLENNEQFF.

This chain uses TRBV3-1 with TRBJ2-5; TRBD1 aligns across 10 bases. The CDR3 has 15 amino acids. The V gene's germline CDR1 is LGHDT and CDR2 YNNKEL (reference sequence). Trimming at V came to 2 bases and at J to 3 bases, leaving 3 bases not matched to a gene. CDR3 loop: CASSQPGTGEETQYF. The CDR3 bases are TGTGCCAGCAGCCAACCTGGGACAGGGGAAGAGACCCAGTACTTC.

To note about this clonotype: This may be a read error: a much more frequent sequence differs by one nucleotide. This chain uses TRBV12-3 or TRBV12-4 with TRBJ2-1, with unresolved D. Trimming removed 3 bases from V and 13 bases from J, with 22 bases in between. This CDR3 region has 15 residues. The CDR3 here is CASSLGRLVGETQFF. DNA for the CDR3: TGTGCCAGCAGTTTGGGCAGGTTGGTTGGAGAGACCCAGTTCTTC.

To note about this clonotype: With a much larger clone just one base away, this may be a read error. This chain links TRBV7-2 with TRBJ2-1, with D unclear. Trimming took 11 bases from V and 13 from J, leaving 27 bases between them. CDR3 length equals 14 residues. CDR1 is SGHTA, CDR2 FQGNSA, per germline. As DNA, the CDR3 is TGTGCCGTTGCGCGGATGCAGTTCAGGAAGACCCAGTTCTTC. Amino acids: CAVARMQFRKTQFF.

This rearrangement joins TRBV7-2 to TRBJ1-5; D remains unclear. V was cut by 5 bases and J by 8 bases, with 13 bases left in between. CDR1 is SGHTA, CDR2 FQGNSA, per germline. The CDR3 has 13 amino acids. The CDR3 nucleotides are TGTGCCAGCAGCCAAGGGATTCTAGAGCCCCAGCATTTT. Protein product: CASSQGILEPQHF.

This chain links TRBV6-1 with TRBJ2-4; D gene ambiguous. The CDR3 is 13 amino acids. The V end lost 8 bases, the J end lost 0 bases, and 8 bases lay between the germline ends. Germline V gene sequence: CDR1 MNHNS, CDR2 SASEGT. The CDR3, as DNA: TGTGCCAGCGAAATACTAGCCAAAAACATTCAGTACTTC. It is translated as CASEILAKNIQYF.